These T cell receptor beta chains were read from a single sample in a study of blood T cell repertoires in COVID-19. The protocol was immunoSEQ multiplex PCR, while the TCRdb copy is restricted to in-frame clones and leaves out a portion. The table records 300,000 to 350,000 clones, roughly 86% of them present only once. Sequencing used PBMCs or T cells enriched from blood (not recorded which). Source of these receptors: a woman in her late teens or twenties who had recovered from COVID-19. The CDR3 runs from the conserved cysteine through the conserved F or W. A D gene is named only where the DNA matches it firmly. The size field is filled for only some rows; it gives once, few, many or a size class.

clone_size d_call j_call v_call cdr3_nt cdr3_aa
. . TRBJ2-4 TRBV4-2 TGTGCCAGCAGCCAAGATCCCCCAGGAGCCAAAAACATTCAGTACTTC CASSQDPPGAKNIQYF
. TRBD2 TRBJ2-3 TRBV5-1 TGCGCCAGCAGCGAAGGACTAGCGGCTAGCACAGATACGCAGTATTTT CASSEGLAASTDTQYF
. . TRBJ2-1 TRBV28 TGTGCCAGCAGTTCGGGGTGGAATGAGCAGTTCTTC CASSSGWNEQFF
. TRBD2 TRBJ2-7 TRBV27 TGTGCCAGCAGTTTAGGGCGGGGGAGCTCCTACGAGCAGTACTTC CASSLGRGSSYEQYF
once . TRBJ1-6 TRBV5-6 TGTGCCAGCAGCTTGGTACAGTATAATTCACCCCTCCACTTT CASSLVQYNSPLHF
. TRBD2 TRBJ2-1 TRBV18 TGTGCCAGCTCACGCGGACTAGCGGGGGACAATGAGCAGTTCTTC CASSRGLAGDNEQFF
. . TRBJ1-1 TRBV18 TGTGCCAGCTCACGAGGGTTATCGAACACTGAAGCTTTCTTT CASSRGLSNTEAFF
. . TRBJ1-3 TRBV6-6 TGTGCCAGCAGTTACGAGGGAAACACCATATATTTT CASSYEGNTIYF
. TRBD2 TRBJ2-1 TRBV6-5 TGTGCCAGCAGTCTGAGGACTAGCTTTGATGAGCAGTTCTTC CASSLRTSFDEQFF
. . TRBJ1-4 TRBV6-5 TGTGCCAGCAGTTACCTATTCGACACGGAAGAAAAACTGTTTTTT CASSYLFDTEEKLFF
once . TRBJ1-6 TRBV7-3 TGTGCCAGCAGCCGGTCTGATAATTCACCCCTCCACTTT CASSRSDNSPLHF
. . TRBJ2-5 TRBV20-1 TGCAGTGCTAGTCGGTCGGGCGGGAGAGGGGGAGGGGAGACCCAGTACTTC CSASRSGGRGGGETQYF
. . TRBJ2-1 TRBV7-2 TGTGCCAGCGGGCTAGCGCGAAACAATGAGCAGTTCTTC CASGLARNNEQFF
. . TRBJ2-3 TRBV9 TGTGCCAGCAGCGTAGGGGCAGGAGGAGAGACAGATACGCAGTATTTT CASSVGAGGETDTQYF
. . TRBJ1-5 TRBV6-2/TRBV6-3 TGTGCCAGCAGTTACTCAATATACCAGGGGACGGAACGACCCCAGCATTTT CASSYSIYQGTERPQHF
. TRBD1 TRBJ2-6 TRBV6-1 TGTGCCAGCAGTGCCGCACAGGGGGTTAGCTCTGGGGCCAACGTCCTGACTTTC CASSAAQGVSSGANVLTF
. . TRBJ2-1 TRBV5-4 TGTGCCAGCAGCTTGGAACCGGCGGGGAGCTCCTACAATGAGCAGTTCTTC CASSLEPAGSSYNEQFF
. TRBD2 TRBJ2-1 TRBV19 TGTGCCAGTAGTAGGGCGGGAGGGCCTGACAATGAGCAGTTCTTC CASSRAGGPDNEQFF
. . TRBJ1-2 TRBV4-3 TGCGCCAGCAGCCAAGTAGCGATTGGGTCCGCGGGAGGGGCTGGCTACACCTTC CASSQVAIGSAGGAGYTF
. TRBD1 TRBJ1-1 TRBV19 TGTGCCAGTAGTATAGATAGGGACAGGAGTGAAGCTTTCTTT CASSIDRDRSEAFF
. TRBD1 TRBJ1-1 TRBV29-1 TGCAGCGTGTCGGTTACAGGGGGCCTCACTGAAGCTTTCTTT CSVSVTGGLTEAFF
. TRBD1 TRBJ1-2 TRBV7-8 TGTGCCAGCAGCCCCCGATACCAGAGACAGGGGTCAGGTGATGGCTACACCTTC CASSPRYQRQGSGDGYTF
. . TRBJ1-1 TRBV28 TGTGCCAGCAGTTTTATGGACAGGAACACTGAAGCTTTCTTT CASSFMDRNTEAFF
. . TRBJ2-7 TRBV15 TGTGCCACCAGCAGACAACTAGCTAACGAGCAGTACTTC CATSRQLANEQYF
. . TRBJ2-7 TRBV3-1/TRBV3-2 TGTGCCAGCAGCCAAGTTGTCAGAGGCTACGAGCAGTACTTC CASSQVVRGYEQYF
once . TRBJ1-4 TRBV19 TGTGCCAGTAGTACAGAAGGGTTCGGGGGTGAAAAACTGTTTTTT CASSTEGFGGEKLFF
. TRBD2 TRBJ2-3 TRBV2 TGTGCCAGCAGCAGAGAAGCGGGGGACACAGATACGCAGTATTTT CASSREAGDTDTQYF
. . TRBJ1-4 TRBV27 TGTGCCAGCAGTTTACAGGGGACTACAACTAATGAAAAACTGTTTTTT CASSLQGTTTNEKLFF
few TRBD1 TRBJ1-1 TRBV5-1 TGCGCCAGCAGCTCTCGACAGGGAAGGATGACTGAAGCTTTCTTT CASSSRQGRMTEAFF
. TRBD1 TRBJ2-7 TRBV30 TGTGCCTGGTCTAGTCTAACAGGGGTGGCCTACGAGCAGTACTTC CAWSSLTGVAYEQYF
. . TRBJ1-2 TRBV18 TGTGCCAGCTCACCACCCACCCCCCGGGATACTGGCTACACCTTC CASSPPTPRDTGYTF
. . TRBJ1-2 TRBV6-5 TGTGCCAGCAGCCCCCAGGGCTATGGCTACACCTTC CASSPQGYGYTF
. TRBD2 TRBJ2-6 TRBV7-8 TGTGCCAGCAGCCACCGGGGGGGGCCAAGCTCTGGGGCCAACGTCCTGACTTTC CASSHRGGPSSGANVLTF
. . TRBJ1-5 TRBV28 TGTGCCACCCGGGGGGTTGGGGGCCTTCAGCCCCAGCATTTT CATRGVGGLQPQHF
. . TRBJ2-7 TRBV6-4 TGTGCCAGCAGCGCAGGGGCCGGTATACCAGGAGTTTACGAGCAGTACTTC CASSAGAGIPGVYEQYF
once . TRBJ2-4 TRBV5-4 TGTGCCAGCAGCCAAAAGCAGGGGGGAAACATTCAGTACTTC CASSQKQGGNIQYF
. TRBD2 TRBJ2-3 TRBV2 TGTGCCAGCAGGCTGACTAGCGGGAGTTGGGCAGATACGCAGTATTTT CASRLTSGSWADTQYF
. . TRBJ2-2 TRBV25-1 TGTGCCAGCTCCCGGTTTGGGAACACCGGGGAGCTGTTTTTT CASSRFGNTGELFF
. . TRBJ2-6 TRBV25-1 TGTGCCAGCAGGAGTGACACCCCTGGATTTGGGGCCAACGTCCTGACTTTC CASRSDTPGFGANVLTF
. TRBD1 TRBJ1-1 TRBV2 TGTGCCAGCAGTGAACGTATGAAGGGGGCCGACATGAACACTGAAGCTTTCTTT CASSERMKGADMNTEAFF
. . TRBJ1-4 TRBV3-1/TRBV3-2 TGTGCCAGCAGCCAAGGAAGGGTGCAGGGCCGCCGGGAAAAACTGTTTTTT CASSQGRVQGRREKLFF
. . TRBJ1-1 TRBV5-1 TGCGCCAGCAGCGAGGGCGACACTGAAGCTTTCTTT CASSEGDTEAFF
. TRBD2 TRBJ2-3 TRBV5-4 TGTGCCAGCAGCTTTGGGACTAGCGGGAGGGCCGGGGCAGATACGCAGTATTTT CASSFGTSGRAGADTQYF
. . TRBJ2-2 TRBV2 TGTGCCAGCAGTGAATTGGCGGGGTCAAACACCGGGGAGCTGTTTTTT CASSELAGSNTGELFF
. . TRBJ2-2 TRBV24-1 TGTGCCACCAGTGATTTGCGGTACACCGGGGAGCTGTTTTTT CATSDLRYTGELFF
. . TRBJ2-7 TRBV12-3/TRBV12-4 TGTGCCAGCAGTCCTACAGGGTCCCACGAGCAGTACTTC CASSPTGSHEQYF
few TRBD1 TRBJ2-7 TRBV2 TGTGCCAGCGGCAGGGGGTCCTACGAGCAGTACTTC CASGRGSYEQYF
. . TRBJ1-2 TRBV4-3 TGCGCCAGCAGCCAAGATCGGGAAATCTATGGCTACACCTTC CASSQDREIYGYTF
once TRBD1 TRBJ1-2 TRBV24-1 TGTGCCACCAGTGATTCGAGGACAGGGAGCTACACCTTC CATSDSRTGSYTF
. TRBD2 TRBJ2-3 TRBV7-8 TGTGCCAGCAGCTCCGGACTAGCGGGGGTGGATACGCAGTATTTT CASSSGLAGVDTQYF
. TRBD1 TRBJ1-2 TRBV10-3 TGTGCCATCAGACTAGGACAGGGGGCGAACTATGGCTACACCTTC CAIRLGQGANYGYTF